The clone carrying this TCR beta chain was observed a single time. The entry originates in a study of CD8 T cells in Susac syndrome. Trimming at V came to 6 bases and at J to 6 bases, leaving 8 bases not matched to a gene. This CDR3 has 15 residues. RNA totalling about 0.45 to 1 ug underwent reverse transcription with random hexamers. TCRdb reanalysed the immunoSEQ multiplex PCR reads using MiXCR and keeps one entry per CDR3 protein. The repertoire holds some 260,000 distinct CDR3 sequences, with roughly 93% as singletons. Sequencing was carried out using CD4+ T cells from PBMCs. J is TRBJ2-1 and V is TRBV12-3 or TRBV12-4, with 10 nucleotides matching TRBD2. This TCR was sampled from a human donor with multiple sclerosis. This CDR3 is CASSRPGLALNEQFF. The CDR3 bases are TGTGCCAGCAGCCGTCCGGGACTAGCGCTCAATGAGCAGTTCTTC.